This TCR beta chain was sequenced during a study of T cell responses to AZD1222 COVID-19 vaccine. Findings and caveats of the study: Targets within unmutated variant regions were reportedly found for nearly half of spike-specific TCRs.

Repertoires were generated with immunoSEQ multiplex PCR, while TCRdb's copy carries only in-frame clones and drops some. The data hold roughly 150,000 clones, with approximately 90% observed a single time. For this clone: Its antigen is undetermined.

Trimming removed 5 bases from V and 4 bases from J, with 15 bases in between. The CDR3 is 15 amino acids. CDR1 and CDR2 from the germline V gene are MDHEN and SYDVKM. The sequence was collected from an adult in good health. The input for sequencing was peripheral blood, taken on day 0 of AZD1222 vaccination. This chain connects TRBV28 to TRBJ2-1, with D tentatively TRBD1 (6 bases). The CDR3 nucleotides read TGTGCCAGCAGTACCGGGACACCCGAATACAATGAGCAGTTCTTC. Its protein is CASSTGTPEYNEQFF.